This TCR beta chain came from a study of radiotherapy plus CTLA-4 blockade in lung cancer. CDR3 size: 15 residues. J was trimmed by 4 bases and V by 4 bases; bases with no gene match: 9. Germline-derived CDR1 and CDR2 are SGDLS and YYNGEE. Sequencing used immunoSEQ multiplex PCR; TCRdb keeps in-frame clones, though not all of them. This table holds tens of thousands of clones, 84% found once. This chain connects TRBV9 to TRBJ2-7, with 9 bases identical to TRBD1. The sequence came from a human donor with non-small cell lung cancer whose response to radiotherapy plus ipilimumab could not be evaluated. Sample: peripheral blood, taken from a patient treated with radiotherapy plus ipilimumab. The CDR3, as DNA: TGTGCCAGCAGCCCTACTACCGGGACAGGGTACGAGCAGTACTTC. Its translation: CASSPTTGTGYEQYF.